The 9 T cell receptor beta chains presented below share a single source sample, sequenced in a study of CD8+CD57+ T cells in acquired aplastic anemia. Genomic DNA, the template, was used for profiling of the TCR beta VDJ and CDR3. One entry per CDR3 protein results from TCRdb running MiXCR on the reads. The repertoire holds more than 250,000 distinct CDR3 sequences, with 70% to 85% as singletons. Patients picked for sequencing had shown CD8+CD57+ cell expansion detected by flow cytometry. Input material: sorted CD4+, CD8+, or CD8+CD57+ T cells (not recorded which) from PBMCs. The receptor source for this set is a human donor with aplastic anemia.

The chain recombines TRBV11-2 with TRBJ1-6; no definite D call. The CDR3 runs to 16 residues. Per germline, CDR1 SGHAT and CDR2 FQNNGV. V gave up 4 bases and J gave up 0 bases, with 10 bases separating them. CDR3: CASSSHRASYNSPLHF. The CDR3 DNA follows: TGTGCCAGCAGCTCCCACCGCGCCTCCTATAATTCACCCCTCCACTTT. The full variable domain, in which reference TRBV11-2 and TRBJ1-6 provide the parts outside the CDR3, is EAGVAQSPRYKIIEKRQSVAFWCNPISGHATLYWYQQILGQGPKLLIQFQNNGVVDDSQLPKDRFSAERLKGVDSTLKIQPAKLEDSAVYLCASSSHRASYNSPLHFGNGTRLTVT.

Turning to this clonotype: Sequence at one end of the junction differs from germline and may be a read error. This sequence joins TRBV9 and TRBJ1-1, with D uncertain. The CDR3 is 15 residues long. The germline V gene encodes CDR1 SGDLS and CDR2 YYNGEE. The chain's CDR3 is CASSVGVTRNPEPFF. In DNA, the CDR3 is TGTGCCAGCAGCGTAGGGGTCACAAGAAACCCTGAACCTTTCTTT. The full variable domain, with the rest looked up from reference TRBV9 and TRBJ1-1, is DSGVTQTPKHLITATGQRVTLRCSPRSGDLSVYWYQQSLDQGLQFLIQYYNGEERAKGNILERFSAQQFPDLHSELNLSSLELGDSALYFCASSVGVTRNPEPFFGQGTRLTVV.

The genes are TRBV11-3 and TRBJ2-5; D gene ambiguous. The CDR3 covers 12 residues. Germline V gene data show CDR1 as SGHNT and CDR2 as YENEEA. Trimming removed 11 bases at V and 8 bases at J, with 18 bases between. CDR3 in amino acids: CAGLVDLATQYF. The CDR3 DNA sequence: TGTGCCGGCCTCGTAGATCTGGCAACCCAGTACTTC.

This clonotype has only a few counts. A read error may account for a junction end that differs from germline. This CDR3 reads CASSWGGGPNYGYF. CDR3 DNA sequence: TGTGCCAGCAGCTGGGGTGGAGGGCCAAACTATGGCTACTTT. The gene calls are TRBV7-8 and TRBJ2-3; TRBD2 is a possible D gene (6 bases). Looked up from germline, CDR1 is SGHVS and CDR2 is FQNEAQ. The CDR3 covers 14 residues.

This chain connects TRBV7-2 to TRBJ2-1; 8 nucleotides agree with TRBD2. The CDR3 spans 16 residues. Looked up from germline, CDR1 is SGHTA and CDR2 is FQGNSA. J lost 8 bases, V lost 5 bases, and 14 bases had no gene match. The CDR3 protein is CASSVHRCGGSDEQFF. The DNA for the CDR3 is TGTGCCAGCAGCGTCCACAGATGCGGGGGGAGCGATGAGCAGTTCTTC.

CDR3 in DNA: TGTGCCAGCAGCGATCGACGGGATACGATCAATGAGCAGTTCTTC. It codes for CASSDRRDTINEQFF. V is TRBV7-9 and J is TRBJ2-1; D possibly corresponds to TRBD2 (5 bases). V lost 5 bases to trimming and J lost 6 bases, with 17 bases between them. CDR3 length: 15 residues. Germline V gene lookup returns CDR1 SEHNR and CDR2 FQNEAQ (reference sequence).

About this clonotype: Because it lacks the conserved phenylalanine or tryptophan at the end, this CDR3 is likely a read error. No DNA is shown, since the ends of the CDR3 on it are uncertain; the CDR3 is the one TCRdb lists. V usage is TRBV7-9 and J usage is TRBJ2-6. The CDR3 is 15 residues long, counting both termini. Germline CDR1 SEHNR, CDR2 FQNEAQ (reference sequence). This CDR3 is CASSLSGTGANVLVL.

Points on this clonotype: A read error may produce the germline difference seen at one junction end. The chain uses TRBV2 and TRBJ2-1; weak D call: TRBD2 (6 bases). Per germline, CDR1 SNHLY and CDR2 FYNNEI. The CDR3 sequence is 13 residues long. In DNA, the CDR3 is TGTGCCAGCAGGGATGGGGGGACCCATGAGCAGTTTTTC. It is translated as CASRDGGTHEQFF.

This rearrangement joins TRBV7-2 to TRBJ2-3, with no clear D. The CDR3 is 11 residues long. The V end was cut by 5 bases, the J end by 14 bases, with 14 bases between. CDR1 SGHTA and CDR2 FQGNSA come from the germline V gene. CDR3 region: CASSADIKSYF. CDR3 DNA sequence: TGTGCCAGCAGCGCGGATATCAAATCGTATTTT.